This entry features one T cell receptor beta chain sequence. The target antigen is unknown. The sample is drawn from a study of shared clonotypes between healthy human individuals. Points from the study as a whole: Depth of sequencing was expected to influence donor clonotype sharing.

Naive CD8 cells were CD45RO-negative, positively selected for CCR7, excluding terminally differentiated effector memory CD45RA+ cells. Assay used: immunoSEQ multiplex PCR; TCRdb lists only in-frame clones, some missing. This table holds about 2 million clones, about 94% found once. The germline V and J ends were trimmed by 5 bases and 2 bases, with 19 bases remaining between them. CDR3 length: 16 residues. CDR1 is MNHEY, CDR2 SMNVEV, per germline (reference sequence). This TCR came from a man aged 18 to 29 in good health. Sequencing was performed on naive CD8+ T cells sorted from blood. This sequence joins TRBV27 and TRBJ2-7; weak D call: TRBD2 (6 bases). CDR3 region: CASSRTGVSGPYEQYF. CDR3 nucleotides: TGTGCCAGCAGTCGCACCGGAGTAAGCGGGCCCTACGAGCAGTACTTC.